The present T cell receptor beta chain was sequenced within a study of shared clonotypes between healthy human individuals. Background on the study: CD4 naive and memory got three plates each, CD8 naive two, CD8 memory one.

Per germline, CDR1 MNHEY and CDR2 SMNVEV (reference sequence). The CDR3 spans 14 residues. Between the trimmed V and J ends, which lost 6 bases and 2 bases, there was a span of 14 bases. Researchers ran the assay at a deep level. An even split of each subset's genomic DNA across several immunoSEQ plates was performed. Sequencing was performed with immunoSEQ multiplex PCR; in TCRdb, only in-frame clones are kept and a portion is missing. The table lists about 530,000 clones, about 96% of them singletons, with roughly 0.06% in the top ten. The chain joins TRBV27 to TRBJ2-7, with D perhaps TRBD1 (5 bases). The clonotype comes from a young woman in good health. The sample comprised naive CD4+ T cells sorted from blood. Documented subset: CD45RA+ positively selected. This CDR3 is CASRSQGTTYEQYF. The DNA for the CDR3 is TGTGCCAGCAGATCCCAGGGAACTACCTACGAGCAGTACTTC.